This entry describes one T cell receptor beta chain. Method: immunoSEQ multiplex PCR; TCRdb's copy keeps in-frame clones and lacks some. The sample shows 40,000 or so clones, 85% of them seen only once. The source of the sample is a study of blood T cell repertoires in COVID-19. Across the whole study: Italy, Spain and the United States were the sources of the convalescent and acute COVID-19 samples.

The junction had 4 bases not matched to a gene; V was cut back by 0 bases and J by 2 bases. This CDR3 spans 19 amino acids. The germline CDR1 and CDR2 sequences are SGHTA and FQGNSA. V gene TRBV7-2 combines with J gene TRBJ2-1, with 16 bases identical to TRBD2. The sequenced material came from peripheral blood. The sequence was obtained from a man aged 45-65 years with active COVID-19. In DNA, the CDR3 is TGTGCCAGCAGCTTAGCGGGACTAGCGGGAGGGCCCACCTACAATGAGCAGTTCTTC. It specifies CASSLAGLAGGPTYNEQFF. Looking up the rest from reference TRBV7-2 and TRBJ2-1 gives the full variable domain: GAGVSQSPSNKVTEKGKDVELRCDPISGHTALYWYRQSLGQGLEFLIYFQGNSAPDKSGLPSDRFSAERTGGSVSTLTIQRTQQEDSAVYLCASSLAGLAGGPTYNEQFFGPGTRLTVL.